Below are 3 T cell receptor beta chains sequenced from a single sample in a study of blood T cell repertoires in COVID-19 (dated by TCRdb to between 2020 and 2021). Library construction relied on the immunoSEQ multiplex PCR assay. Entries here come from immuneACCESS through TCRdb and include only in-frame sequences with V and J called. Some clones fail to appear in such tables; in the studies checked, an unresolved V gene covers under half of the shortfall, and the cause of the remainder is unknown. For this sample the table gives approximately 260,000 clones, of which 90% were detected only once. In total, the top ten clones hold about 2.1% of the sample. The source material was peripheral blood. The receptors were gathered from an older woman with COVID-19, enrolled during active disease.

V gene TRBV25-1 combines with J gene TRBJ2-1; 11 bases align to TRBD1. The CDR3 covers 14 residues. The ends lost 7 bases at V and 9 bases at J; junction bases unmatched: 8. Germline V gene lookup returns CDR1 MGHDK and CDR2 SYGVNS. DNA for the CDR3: TGTGCCAGCAAACGGACAGGGGGCTTAGGTGAGCAGTTCTTC. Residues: CASKRTGGLGEQFF.

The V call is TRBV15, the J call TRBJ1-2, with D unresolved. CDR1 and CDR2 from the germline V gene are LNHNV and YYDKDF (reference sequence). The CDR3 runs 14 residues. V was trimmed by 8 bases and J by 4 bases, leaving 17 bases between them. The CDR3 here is CATGVRSGGYGYTF. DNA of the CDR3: TGTGCCACCGGCGTCAGGTCGGGAGGCTATGGCTACACCTTC.

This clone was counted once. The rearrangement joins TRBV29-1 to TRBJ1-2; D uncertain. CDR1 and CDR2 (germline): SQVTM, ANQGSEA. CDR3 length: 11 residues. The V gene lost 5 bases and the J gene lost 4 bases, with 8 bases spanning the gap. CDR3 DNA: TGCAGCGTTTACAGAAGCTATGGCTACACCTTC. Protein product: CSVYRSYGYTF.